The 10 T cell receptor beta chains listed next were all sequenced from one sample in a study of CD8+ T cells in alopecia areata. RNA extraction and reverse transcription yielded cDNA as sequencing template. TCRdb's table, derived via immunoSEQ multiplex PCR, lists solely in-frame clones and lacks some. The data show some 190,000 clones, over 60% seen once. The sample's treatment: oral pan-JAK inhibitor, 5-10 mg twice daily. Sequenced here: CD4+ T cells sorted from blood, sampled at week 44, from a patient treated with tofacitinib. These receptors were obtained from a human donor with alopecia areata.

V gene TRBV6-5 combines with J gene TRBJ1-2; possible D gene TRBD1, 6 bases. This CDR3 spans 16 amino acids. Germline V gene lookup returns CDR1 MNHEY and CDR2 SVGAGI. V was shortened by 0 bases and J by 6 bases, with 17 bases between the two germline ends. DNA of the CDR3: TGTGCCAGCAGTTACTCGGTTGTGGGGGGCTTGGATGGCTACACCTTC. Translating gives CASSYSVVGGLDGYTF.

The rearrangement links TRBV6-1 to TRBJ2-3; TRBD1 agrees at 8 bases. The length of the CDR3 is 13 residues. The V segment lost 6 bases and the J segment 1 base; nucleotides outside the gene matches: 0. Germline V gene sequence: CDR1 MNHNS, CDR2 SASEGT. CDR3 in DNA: TGTGCCAGCAGGACAGGGGGCACAGATACGCAGTATTTT. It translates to CASRTGGTDTQYF.

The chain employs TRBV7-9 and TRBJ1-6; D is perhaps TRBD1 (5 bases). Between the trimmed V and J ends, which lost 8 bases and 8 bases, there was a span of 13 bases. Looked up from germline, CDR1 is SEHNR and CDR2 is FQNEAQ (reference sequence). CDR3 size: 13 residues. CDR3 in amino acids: CASGRGTDSPLHF. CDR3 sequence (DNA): TGTGCCAGCGGGCGGGGGACCGATTCACCCCTCCACTTT.

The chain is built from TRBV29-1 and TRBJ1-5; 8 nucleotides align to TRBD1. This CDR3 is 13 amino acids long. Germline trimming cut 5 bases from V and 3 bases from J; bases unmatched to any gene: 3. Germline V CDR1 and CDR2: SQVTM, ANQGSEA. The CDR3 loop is CSVTTGDNQPQHF. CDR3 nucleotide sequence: TGCAGCGTTACGACAGGGGACAATCAGCCCCAGCATTTT.

The CDR3 coding sequence is TGTGCCAGCAGCCCATGGGGACAGGGCTATGAGCAGTTCTTC. Its protein is CASSPWGQGYEQFF. This chain connects TRBV7-2 to TRBJ2-1; 9 bases are a match to TRBD1. The CDR3 has 14 amino acids. V shed 5 bases, J shed 8 bases, and the junction held 7 bases outside the gene matches. CDR1 is SGHTA and CDR2 is FQGNSA in the germline V gene.

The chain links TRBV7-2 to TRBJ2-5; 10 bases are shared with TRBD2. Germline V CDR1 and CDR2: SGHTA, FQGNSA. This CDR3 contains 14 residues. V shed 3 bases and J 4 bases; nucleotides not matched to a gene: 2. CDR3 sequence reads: CASSLVAGGETQYF. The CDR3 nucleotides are TGTGCCAGCAGCTTGGTAGCGGGGGGAGAGACCCAGTACTTC. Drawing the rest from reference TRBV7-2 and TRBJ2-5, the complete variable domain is GAGVSQSPSNKVTEKGKDVELRCDPISGHTALYWYRQSLGQGLEFLIYFQGNSAPDKSGLPSDRFSAERTGGSVSTLTIQRTQQEDSAVYLCASSLVAGGETQYFGPGTRLLVL.

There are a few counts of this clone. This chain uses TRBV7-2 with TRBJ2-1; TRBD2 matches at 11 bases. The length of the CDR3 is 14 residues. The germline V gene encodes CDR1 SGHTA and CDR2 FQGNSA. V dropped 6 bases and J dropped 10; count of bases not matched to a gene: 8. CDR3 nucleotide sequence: TGTGCCAGCAGACAATCTAGCGGGGGGTCCGAGCAGTTCTTC. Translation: CASRQSSGGSEQFF.

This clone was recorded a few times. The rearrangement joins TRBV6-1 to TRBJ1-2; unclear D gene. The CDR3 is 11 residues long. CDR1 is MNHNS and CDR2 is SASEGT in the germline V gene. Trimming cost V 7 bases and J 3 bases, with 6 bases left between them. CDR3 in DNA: TGTGCCAGCATCTTGGACTATGGCTACACCTTC. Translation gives CASILDYGYTF.

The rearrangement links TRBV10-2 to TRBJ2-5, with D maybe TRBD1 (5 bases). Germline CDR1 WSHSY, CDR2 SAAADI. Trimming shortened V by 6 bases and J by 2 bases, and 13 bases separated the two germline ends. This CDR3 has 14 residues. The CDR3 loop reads CASRRWTSQETQYF. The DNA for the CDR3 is TGCGCCAGCAGGCGCTGGACAAGTCAAGAGACCCAGTACTTC.

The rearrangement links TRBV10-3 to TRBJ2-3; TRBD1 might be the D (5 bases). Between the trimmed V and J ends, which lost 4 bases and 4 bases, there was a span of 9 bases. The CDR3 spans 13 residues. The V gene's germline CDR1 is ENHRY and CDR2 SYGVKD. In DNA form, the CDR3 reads TGTGCCATCAGTGGGGGCCCTCCAGATACGCAGTATTTT. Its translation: CAISGGPPDTQYF.